The rows below give T cell receptor beta chains drawn from one sample of a study of cytomegalovirus exposure and HLA in healthy donors. The data were produced by immunoSEQ multiplex PCR, yet TCRdb's version contains in-frame clones alone and is incomplete. The sample holds some 150,000 clones; roughly 70% are singletons and the top ten take 1.5% to 2%. The material sequenced was PBMCs. These TCRs come from a woman aged 40 to 55 in good health and CMV-seronegative. CDR3s include the opening cysteine and the closing phenylalanine or tryptophan. Each record gives: clone size, D gene, V gene, J gene, CDR3 protein, CDR3 DNA. D genes are given only for firm matches. Some rows have no size entry. The others give once, few or many, or a class for an expanded clone.

clone_size: NA; d_call: NA; v_call: TRBV6-1; j_call: TRBJ1-2; cdr3_aa: CASTPTGRYGYTF; cdr3_nt: TGTGCCAGCACCCCCACAGGGCGCTATGGCTACACCTTC
clone_size: once; d_call: NA; v_call: TRBV7-9; j_call: TRBJ2-1; cdr3_aa: CASSLGRIAGYNEQFF; cdr3_nt: TGTGCCAGCAGCTTAGGACGTATTGCAGGGTACAATGAGCAGTTCTTC
clone_size: NA; d_call: NA; v_call: TRBV7-9; j_call: TRBJ1-1; cdr3_aa: CSSSLDSIEAFF; cdr3_nt: TGTTCCAGCAGCTTAGACAGTATTGAAGCTTTCTTT
clone_size: NA; d_call: TRBD2; v_call: TRBV27; j_call: TRBJ2-2; cdr3_aa: CASPGTSGSGGELFF; cdr3_nt: TGTGCCAGCCCCGGCACTAGCGGGAGCGGGGGGGAGCTGTTTTTT
clone_size: NA; d_call: NA; v_call: TRBV21-1; j_call: TRBJ1-2; cdr3_aa: CASSKGQLKDTSYGYTF; cdr3_nt: TGTGCCAGCAGCAAGGGACAGCTAAAAGACACTTCCTATGGCTACACCTTC
clone_size: NA; d_call: NA; v_call: TRBV5-5; j_call: TRBJ1-6; cdr3_aa: CASSQDSPLHF; cdr3_nt: TGTGCCAGCAGCCAGGATTCACCCCTCCACTTT
clone_size: NA; d_call: TRBD1; v_call: TRBV10-1; j_call: TRBJ2-5; cdr3_aa: CASSESGTGGAETQYF; cdr3_nt: TGCGCCAGCAGTGAGTCGGGGACAGGGGGCGCGGAGACCCAGTACTTC
clone_size: NA; d_call: TRBD2; v_call: TRBV6-1; j_call: TRBJ2-5; cdr3_aa: CASSEADGLGAPETQYF; cdr3_nt: TGTGCCAGCAGTGAAGCAGACGGACTAGGGGCTCCAGAGACCCAGTACTTC
clone_size: few; d_call: NA; v_call: TRBV18; j_call: TRBJ2-1; cdr3_aa: CASSPQGSSYNEQFF; cdr3_nt: TGTGCCAGCTCACCGCAGGGCAGCTCCTACAATGAGCAGTTCTTC
clone_size: NA; d_call: TRBD1; v_call: TRBV28; j_call: TRBJ1-2; cdr3_aa: CASSSVPGQGANGGYTF; cdr3_nt: TGTGCCAGCAGTTCGGTCCCGGGACAGGGGGCAAACGGTGGCTACACCTTC
clone_size: few; d_call: NA; v_call: TRBV21-1; j_call: TRBJ2-7; cdr3_aa: CAIKDSPIYEQYF; cdr3_nt: TGTGCCATTAAGGACAGTCCCATCTACGAGCAGTACTTC
clone_size: NA; d_call: NA; v_call: TRBV15; j_call: TRBJ1-4; cdr3_aa: CATSRDRGQRVEKLFF; cdr3_nt: TGTGCCACCAGCAGAGACCGTGGACAAAGGGTTGAAAAACTGTTTTTT
clone_size: NA; d_call: NA; v_call: TRBV10-3; j_call: TRBJ2-2; cdr3_aa: CAIITGSGELFF; cdr3_nt: TGTGCCATCATAACAGGTTCCGGGGAGCTGTTTTTT
clone_size: NA; d_call: NA; v_call: TRBV2; j_call: TRBJ2-7; cdr3_aa: CASSESGQGRDEQYF; cdr3_nt: TGTGCCAGCAGTGAGTCGGGCCAGGGTAGGGACGAGCAGTACTTC
clone_size: few; d_call: NA; v_call: TRBV5-6; j_call: TRBJ2-1; cdr3_aa: CASSSTLHLATYNEQFF; cdr3_nt: TGTGCCAGCAGCTCCACCCTACACCTAGCGACCTACAATGAGCAGTTCTTC
clone_size: NA; d_call: NA; v_call: TRBV28; j_call: TRBJ2-7; cdr3_aa: CASSFVDRRTYEQYF; cdr3_nt: TGTGCCAGCAGTTTCGTGGACAGACGCACTTACGAGCAGTACTTC